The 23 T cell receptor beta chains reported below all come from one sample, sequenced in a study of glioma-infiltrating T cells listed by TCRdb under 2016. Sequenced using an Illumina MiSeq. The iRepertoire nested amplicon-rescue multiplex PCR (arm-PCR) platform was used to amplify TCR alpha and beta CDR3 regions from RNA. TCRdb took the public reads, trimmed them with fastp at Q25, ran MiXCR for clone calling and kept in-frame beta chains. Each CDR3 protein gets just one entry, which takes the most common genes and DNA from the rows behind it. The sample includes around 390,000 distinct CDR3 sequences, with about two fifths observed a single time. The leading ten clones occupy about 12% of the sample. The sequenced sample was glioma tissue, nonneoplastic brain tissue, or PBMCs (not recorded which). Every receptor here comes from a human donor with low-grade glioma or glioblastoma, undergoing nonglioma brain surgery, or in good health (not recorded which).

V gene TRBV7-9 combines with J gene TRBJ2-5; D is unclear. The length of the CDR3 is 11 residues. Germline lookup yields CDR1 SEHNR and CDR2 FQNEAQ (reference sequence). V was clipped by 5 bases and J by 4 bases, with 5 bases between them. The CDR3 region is CASSPLETQYF. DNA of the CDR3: TGTGCCAGCAGCCCCTTAGAGACCCAGTACTTC.

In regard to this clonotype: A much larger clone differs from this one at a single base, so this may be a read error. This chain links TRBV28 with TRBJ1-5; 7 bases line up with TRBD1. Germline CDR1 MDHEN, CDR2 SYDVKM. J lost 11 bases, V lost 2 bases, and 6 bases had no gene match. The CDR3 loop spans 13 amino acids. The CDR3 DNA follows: TGTGCCAGCAGTTTAGTAACAGGGGAGGCCCAGCATTTT. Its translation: CASSLVTGEAQHF.

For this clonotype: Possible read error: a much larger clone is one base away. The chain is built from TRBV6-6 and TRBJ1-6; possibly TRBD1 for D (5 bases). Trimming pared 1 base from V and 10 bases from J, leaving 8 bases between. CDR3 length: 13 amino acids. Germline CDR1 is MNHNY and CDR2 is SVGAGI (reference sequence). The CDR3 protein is CASSYCDSSPLHF. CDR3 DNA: TGTGCCAGCAGTTACTGCGACAGCTCACCCCTCCACTTT.

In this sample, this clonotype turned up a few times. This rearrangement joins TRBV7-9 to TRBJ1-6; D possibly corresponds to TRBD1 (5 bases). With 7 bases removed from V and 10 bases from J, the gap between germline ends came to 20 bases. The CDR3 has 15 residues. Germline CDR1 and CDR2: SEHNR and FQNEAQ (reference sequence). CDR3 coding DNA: TGTGCCAGCACCTTCTCGCGGGGGGTTGGGTCACCCCTCCACTTT. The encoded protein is CASTFSRGVGSPLHF.

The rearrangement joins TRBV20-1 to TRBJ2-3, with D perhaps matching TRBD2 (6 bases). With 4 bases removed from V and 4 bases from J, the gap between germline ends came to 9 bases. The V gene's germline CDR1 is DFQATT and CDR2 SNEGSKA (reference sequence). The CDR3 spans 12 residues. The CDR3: CSANGSPDTQYF. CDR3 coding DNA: TGCAGTGCTAACGGGAGCCCAGATACGCAGTATTTT.

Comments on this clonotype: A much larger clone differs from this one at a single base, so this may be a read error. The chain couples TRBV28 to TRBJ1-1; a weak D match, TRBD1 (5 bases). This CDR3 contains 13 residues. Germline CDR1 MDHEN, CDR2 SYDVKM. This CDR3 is CTSSFGANTEAFF. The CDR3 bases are TGTACCAGCAGTTTCGGGGCAAACACTGAAGCTTTCTTT.

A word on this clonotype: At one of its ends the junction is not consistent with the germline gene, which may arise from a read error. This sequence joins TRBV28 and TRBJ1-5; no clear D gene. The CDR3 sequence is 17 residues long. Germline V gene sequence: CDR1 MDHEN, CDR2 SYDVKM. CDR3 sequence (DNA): TGTGCCAGCAGCCGTCCCCCCGACCTGTATAGCAATCAGCCCCGGCATTTT. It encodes CASSRPPDLYSNQPRHF.

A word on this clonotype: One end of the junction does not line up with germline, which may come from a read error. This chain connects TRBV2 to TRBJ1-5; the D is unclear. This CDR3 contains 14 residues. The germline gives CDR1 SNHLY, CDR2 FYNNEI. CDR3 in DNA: TGTACCAGCAGTGCCTACAGCAGCAATCAGCCCCAGCATTTT. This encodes CTSSAYSSNQPQHF.

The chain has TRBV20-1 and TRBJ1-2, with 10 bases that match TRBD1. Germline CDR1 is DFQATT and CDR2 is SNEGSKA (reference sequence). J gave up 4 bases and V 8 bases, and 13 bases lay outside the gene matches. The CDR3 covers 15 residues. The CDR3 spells CSPRPGTGAPYGYTF. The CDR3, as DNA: TGCAGTCCCAGGCCCGGGACAGGGGCTCCCTATGGCTACACCTTC.

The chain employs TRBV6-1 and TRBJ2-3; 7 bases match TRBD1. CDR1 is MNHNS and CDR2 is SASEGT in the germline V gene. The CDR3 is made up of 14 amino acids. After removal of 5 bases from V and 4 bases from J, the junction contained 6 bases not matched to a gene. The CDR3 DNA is TGTGCCAGCAGTTCCGACAGGGACCCAGATACGCAGTATTTT. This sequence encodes CASSSDRDPDTQYF.

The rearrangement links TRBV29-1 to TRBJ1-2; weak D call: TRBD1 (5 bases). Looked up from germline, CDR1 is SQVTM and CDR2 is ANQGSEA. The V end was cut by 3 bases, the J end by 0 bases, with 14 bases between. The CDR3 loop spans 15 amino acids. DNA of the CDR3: TGCAGCGTTGACGGGGGTGGGGGGGCTAACTATGGCTACACCTTC. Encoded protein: CSVDGGGGANYGYTF.

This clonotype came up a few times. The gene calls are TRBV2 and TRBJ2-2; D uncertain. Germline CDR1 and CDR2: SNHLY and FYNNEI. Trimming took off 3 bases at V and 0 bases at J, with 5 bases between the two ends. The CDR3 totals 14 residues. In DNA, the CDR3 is TGTGCCAGCAGTGACGTAACGAACACCGGGGAGCTGTTTTTT. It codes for CASSDVTNTGELFF.

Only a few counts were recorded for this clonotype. The CDR3 spells CASLGGKSGANVLTF. In DNA, the CDR3 is TGTGCCAGTCTAGGAGGGAAATCTGGGGCCAACGTCCTGACTTTC. The genes are TRBV19 and TRBJ2-6; tentatively, D is TRBD2 (6 bases). The CDR3 is made up of 15 amino acids. Germline V gene data show CDR1 as LNHDA and CDR2 as SQIVND (reference sequence). V was cut by 8 bases and J by 1 base, with 12 bases left in between.

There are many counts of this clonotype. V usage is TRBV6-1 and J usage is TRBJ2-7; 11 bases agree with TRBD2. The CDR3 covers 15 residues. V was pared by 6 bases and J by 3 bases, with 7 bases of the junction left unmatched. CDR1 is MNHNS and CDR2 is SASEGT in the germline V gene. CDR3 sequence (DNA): TGTGCCAGCAGGGGTAATAGCGGGAGGGTCTACGAGCAGTACTTC. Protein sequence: CASRGNSGRVYEQYF.

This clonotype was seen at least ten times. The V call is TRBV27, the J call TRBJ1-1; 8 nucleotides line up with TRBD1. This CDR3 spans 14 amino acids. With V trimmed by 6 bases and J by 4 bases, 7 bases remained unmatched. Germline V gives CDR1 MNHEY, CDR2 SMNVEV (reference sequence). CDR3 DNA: TGTGCCAGCAGCCCAGGGGGCGCGAGCACTGAAGCTTTCTTT. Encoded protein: CASSPGGASTEAFF.

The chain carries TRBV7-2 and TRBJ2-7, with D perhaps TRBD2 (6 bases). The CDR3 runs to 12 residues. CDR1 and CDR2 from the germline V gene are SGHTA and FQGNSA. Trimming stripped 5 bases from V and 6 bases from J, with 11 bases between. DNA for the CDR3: TGTGCCAGCAGCCCTCGGGACTCCGAGCAGTACTTC. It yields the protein CASSPRDSEQYF.

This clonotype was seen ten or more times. This chain's CDR3 is CASRDPGGYEQYF. CDR3 coding DNA: TGTGCCAGCAGGGACCCAGGGGGCTACGAGCAGTACTTC. This chain uses TRBV6-2 or TRBV6-3 with TRBJ2-7; TRBD1 matches 7 bases. Germline V CDR1 and CDR2: MNHEY, SVGEGT. The CDR3 spans 13 residues. V gave up 6 bases and J gave up 3 bases; unmatched junction bases: 5.

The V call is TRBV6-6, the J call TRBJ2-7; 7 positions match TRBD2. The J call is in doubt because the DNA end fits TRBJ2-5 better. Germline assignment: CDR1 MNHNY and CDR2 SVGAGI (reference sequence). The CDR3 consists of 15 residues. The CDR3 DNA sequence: TGTGCCAGCAGTTACTCGAGCTCGGGGGGAGAGACCCAGTACTTC. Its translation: CASSYSSSGGETQYF.

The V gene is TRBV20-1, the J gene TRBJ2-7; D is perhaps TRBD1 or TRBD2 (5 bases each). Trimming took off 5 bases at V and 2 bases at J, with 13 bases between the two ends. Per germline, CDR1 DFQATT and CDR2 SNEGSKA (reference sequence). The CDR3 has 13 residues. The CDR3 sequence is CSAPRDGTYEQYF. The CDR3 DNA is TGCAGTGCTCCCCGGGACGGGACCTACGAGCAGTACTTC.

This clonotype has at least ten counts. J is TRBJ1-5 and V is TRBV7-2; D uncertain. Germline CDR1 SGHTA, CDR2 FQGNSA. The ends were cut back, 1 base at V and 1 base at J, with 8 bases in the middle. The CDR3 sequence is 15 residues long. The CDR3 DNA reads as TGTGCCAGCAGCTTAGTGTCGGGCAGCAATCAGCCCCAGCATTTT. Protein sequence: CASSLVSGSNQPQHF.

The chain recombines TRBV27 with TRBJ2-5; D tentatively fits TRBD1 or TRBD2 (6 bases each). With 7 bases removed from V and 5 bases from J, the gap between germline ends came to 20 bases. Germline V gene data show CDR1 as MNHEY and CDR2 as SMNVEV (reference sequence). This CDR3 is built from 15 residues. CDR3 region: CASIPGRQGRETQYF. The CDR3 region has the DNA TGTGCCAGCATTCCCGGCCGGCAGGGGAGGGAGACCCAGTACTTC.

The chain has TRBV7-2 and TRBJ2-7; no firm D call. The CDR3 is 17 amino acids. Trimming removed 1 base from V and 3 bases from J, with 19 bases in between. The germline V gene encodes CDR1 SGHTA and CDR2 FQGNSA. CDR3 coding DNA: TGTGCCAGCAGCTTAGAAGCGAGGCGGAGCGTTTTCTACGAGCAGTACTTC. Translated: CASSLEARRSVFYEQYF.

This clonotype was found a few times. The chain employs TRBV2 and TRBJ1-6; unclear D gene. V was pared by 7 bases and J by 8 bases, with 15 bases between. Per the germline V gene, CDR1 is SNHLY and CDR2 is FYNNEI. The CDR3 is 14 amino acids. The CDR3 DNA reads TGTGCCAGCACAGGACGTAGAGGTGATTCACCCCTCCACTTT. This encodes CASTGRRGDSPLHF.